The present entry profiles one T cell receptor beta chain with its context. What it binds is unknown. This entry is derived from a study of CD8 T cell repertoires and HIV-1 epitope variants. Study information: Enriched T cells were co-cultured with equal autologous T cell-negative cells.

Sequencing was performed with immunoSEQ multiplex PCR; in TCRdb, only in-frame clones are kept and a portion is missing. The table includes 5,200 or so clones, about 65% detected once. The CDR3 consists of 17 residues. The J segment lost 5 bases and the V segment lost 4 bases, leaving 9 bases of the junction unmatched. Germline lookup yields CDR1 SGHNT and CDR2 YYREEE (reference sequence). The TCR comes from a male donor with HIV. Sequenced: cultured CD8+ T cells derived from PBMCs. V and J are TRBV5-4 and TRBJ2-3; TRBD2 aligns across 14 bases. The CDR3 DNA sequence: TGTGCCAGCAGCCACGGGACTAGCGGGAGCTTGGGAGATACGCAGTATTTT. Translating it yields CASSHGTSGSLGDTQYF.